A selection of T cell receptor beta chains follows, all from one sample in a study of T cell changes during pregnancy in multiple sclerosis. This table comes from immunoSEQ multiplex PCR, and its TCRdb copy is limited to in-frame clones, with some not included. The repertoire holds about 110,000 clones, less than 95% seen once, with roughly 0.78% in the top ten. The sequenced sample was peripheral blood, obtained in the third trimester of pregnancy. The receptors derive from a female donor in good health, enrolled as a control in a pregnancy study. CDR3s leave out the opening cysteine and the closing phenylalanine or tryptophan.

V gene	J gene	CDR3 protein
TRBV4-2	TRBJ1-1	ASSQEDSQLEAF
TRBV30	TRBJ2-2	AWSVGRGAGELF
TRBV4-3	TRBJ1-2	ASSALGEANYGYT
TRBV19	TRBJ1-4	ASSWGTGDEKLF
TRBV25-1	TRBJ1-4	ASSEGTGGRFNEKLF
TRBV11-2	TRBJ2-5	ASSLQPGASGGERY
TRBV27	TRBJ2-3	AGDRSTDTQY
TRBV6-1	TRBJ1-1	ASRKGQNTEAF
TRBV18	TRBJ1-4	ASSLLTGDNEKLF
TRBV12-5	TRBJ2-1	ASGSTGRGDEQF
TRBV14	TRBJ2-1	ASSPQGRVEQF
TRBV9	TRBJ2-3	ASSVPLAGGLDTQY
TRBV7-2	TRBJ1-1	ASSFTGEDTEAF
TRBV9	TRBJ1-2	ASSVGDRGFDGYT
TRBV7-2	TRBJ1-1	ASSLQGTNTEAF
TRBV7-2	TRBJ2-7	ASSARQYEQY
TRBV11-3	TRBJ2-7	ASSFRDRDEQY
TRBV10-3	TRBJ2-7	AISGDRGLYEQY
TRBV10-1	TRBJ2-7	ASSADRDSYEQY
TRBV6-5	TRBJ1-2	ASSYVGQNGYT
TRBV6-5	TRBJ1-1	ASNYRGSAF
TRBV30	TRBJ1-1	AWSGQVNTEAF
TRBV19	TRBJ1-2	ASADRVRVGYT
TRBV5-1	TRBJ1-2	ASSARTGGMGYT
TRBV13	TRBJ2-5	ASSRSGAGQETQY
TRBV21-1	TRBJ2-7	ASSPYRGQVYEQY
TRBV2	TRBJ2-3	ASSLRDRVDTQY
TRBV20-1	TRBJ2-7	SARTAYEQY
TRBV25-1	TRBJ1-1	ASLGPMNTEAF
TRBV11-2	TRBJ1-1	ASRTTGGGGNTEAF
TRBV7-2	TRBJ2-5	ASSLDHLGAQY
TRBV10-3	TRBJ1-2	AISEWGTDGYT
TRBV19	TRBJ1-3	ASSIGGLSGNTIY
TRBV5-4	TRBJ2-3	ASSRGGGTDTQY
TRBV11-3	TRBJ2-2	ASSQGQGATGELF
TRBV18	TRBJ1-1	ASSETGPTEAF
TRBV7-3	TRBJ2-7	ASSPVGVADPYEQY
TRBV6-5	TRBJ1-1	ASRLRNRLITEAF
TRBV9	TRBJ2-3	ASSLGAGGLLLPTDTQY
TRBV7-2	TRBJ1-2	ASSSLGGRGYT
TRBV5-1	TRBJ2-3	ASSSGLASTDTQY
TRBV19	TRBJ2-3	ASSRGGTDTQY
TRBV7-2	TRBJ2-3	ASSTQGADTQY
TRBV19	TRBJ1-2	ASTTARRGYT
TRBV5-6	TRBJ1-2	ASSSLGGQRHYGYT
TRBV15	TRBJ2-7	ATSGRQGAYEQY
TRBV30	TRBJ1-2	AWSRQEGANYGYT
TRBV11-3	TRBJ2-5	ASSLDGEETQY